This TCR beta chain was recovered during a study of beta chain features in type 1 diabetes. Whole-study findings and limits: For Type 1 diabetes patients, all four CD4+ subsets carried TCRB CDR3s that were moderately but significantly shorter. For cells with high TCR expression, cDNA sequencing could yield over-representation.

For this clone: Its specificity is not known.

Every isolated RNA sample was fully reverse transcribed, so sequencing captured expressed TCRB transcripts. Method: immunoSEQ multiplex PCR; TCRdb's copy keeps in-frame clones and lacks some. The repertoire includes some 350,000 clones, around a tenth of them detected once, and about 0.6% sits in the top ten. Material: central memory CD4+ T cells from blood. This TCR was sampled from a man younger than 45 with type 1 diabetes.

The CDR3 loop is CASRQGPGAQYF. The CDR3 nucleotides read TGTGCCAGCAGGCAGGGTCCAGGGGCCCAGTACTTC. The genes are TRBV6-5 and TRBJ2-5; a possible D gene is TRBD1 (6 bases). CDR3 length equals 12 residues. Trimming removed 6 bases from V and 9 bases from J, with 14 bases in between. CDR1 MNHEY and CDR2 SVGAGI come from the germline V gene.